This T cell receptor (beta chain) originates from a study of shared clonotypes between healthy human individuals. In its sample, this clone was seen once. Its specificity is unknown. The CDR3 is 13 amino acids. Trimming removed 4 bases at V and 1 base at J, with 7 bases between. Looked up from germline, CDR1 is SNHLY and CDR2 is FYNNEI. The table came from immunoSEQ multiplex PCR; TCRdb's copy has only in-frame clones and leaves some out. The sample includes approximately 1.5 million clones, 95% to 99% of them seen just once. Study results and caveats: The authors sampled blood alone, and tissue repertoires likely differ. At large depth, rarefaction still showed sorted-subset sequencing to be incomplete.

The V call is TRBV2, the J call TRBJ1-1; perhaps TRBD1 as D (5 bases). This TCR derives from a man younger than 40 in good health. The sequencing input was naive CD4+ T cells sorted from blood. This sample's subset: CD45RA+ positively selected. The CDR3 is CASSVGPNTEAFF. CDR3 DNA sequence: TGTGCCAGCAGTGTGGGACCGAACACTGAAGCTTTCTTT.